This T cell receptor (beta chain) originates from a study of cytomegalovirus exposure and HLA in healthy donors. Study-level information: Roughly 77 million unique TCRs from HLA-typed donors made up an early data release. General study points: Presence/absence results assume similar sequencing depth per donor, which may not hold.

This PCR relied on a set of 60 Vbeta primers and 13 Jbeta primers. Clones were read by immunoSEQ multiplex PCR, and TCRdb kept only the in-frame ones, dropping some. The sample shows about 140,000 clones, approximately 84% of them seen only once. Germline CDR1 reads LNHDA; CDR2 reads SQIVND (reference sequence). V gave up 6 bases and J gave up 8 bases, with 20 bases separating them. This CDR3 contains 15 residues. Comment on this clone: What it binds is unknown.

The specimen sequenced was PBMCs. The TCR comes from a woman between 55 and 75 years old in good health and CMV-seropositive. V gene TRBV19 combines with J gene TRBJ2-1; D is unresolved. As DNA, the CDR3 is TGTGCCAGTAGCTCTGTTGGCCGAACTCGGGATGAGCAGTTCTTC. The encoded protein is CASSSVGRTRDEQFF.